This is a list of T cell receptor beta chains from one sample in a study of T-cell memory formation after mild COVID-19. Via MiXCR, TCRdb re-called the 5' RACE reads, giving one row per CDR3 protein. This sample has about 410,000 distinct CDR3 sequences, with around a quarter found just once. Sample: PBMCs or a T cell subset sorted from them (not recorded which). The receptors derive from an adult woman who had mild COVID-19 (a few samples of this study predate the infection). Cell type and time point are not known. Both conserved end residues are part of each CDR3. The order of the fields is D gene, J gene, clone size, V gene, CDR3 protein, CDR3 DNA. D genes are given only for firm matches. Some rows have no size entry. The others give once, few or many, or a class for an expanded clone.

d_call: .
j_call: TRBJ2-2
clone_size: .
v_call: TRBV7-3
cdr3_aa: CASSPIGQTNTGELFF
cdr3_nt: TGTGCCAGCAGCCCCATCGGACAAACGAACACCGGGGAGCTGTTTTTT

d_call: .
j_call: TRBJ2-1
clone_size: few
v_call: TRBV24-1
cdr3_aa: CATSSQETDYNEQFF
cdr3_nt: TGTGCCACCAGTTCCCAGGAGACTGACTACAATGAGCAGTTCTTC

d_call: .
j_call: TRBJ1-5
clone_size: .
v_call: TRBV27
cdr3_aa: CASNKWGAGNQPQHF
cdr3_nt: TGTGCCAGCAACAAATGGGGGGCGGGCAATCAGCCCCAGCATTTT

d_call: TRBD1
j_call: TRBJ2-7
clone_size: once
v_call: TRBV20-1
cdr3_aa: CSARNPDRGYEQYF
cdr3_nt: TGCAGTGCTAGAAATCCGGACAGGGGCTACGAGCAGTACTTC

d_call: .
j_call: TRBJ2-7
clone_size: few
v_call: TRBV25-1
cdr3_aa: CASSEAGTSPYEQYF
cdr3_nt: TGTGCCAGCAGTGAGGCAGGGACCAGCCCCTACGAGCAGTACTTC

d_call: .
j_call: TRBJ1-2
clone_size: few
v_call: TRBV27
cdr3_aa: CASSSYVGVGTGYTF
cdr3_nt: TGTGCCAGCAGTTCTTATGTAGGTGTTGGCACTGGCTACACCTTC

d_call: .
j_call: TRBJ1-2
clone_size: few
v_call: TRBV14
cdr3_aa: CASSQGTHSGYGYTF
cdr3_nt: TGTGCCAGCAGCCAAGGGACACACAGCGGCTATGGCTACACCTTC

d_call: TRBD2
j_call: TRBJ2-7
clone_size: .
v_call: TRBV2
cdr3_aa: CASSPAGAYEQYF
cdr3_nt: TGTGCCAGCAGTCCAGCGGGAGCCTACGAGCAGTACTTC

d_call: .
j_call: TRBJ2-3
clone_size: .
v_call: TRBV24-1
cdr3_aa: CATRGQAGDTQYF
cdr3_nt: TGTGCCACCCGCGGCCAAGCGGGAGATACGCAGTATTTT

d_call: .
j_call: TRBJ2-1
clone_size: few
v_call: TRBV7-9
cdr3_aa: CASSSKGYNEQFF
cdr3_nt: TGTGCCAGCAGCTCCAAGGGGTACAATGAGCAGTTCTTC

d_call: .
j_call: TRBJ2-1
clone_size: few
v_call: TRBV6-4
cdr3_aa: CASRRTLYTEQFF
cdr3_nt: TGTGCCAGCAGACGGACACTTTACACTGAGCAGTTCTTC

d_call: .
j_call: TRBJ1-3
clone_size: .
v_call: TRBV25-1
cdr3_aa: CASSESGKAGNTIYF
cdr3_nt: TGTGCCAGCAGTGAATCCGGTAAAGCTGGAAACACCATATATTTT

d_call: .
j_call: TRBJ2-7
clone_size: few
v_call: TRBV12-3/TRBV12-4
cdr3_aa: CASRQNSYEQYF
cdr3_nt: TGTGCCAGCAGGCAAAACAGCTACGAGCAGTACTTC

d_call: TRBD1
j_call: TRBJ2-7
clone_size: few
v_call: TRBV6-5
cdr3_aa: CASSSLGQGGSYEQYF
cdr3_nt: TGTGCCAGCAGTTCCCTCGGACAGGGAGGTTCCTACGAGCAGTACTTC

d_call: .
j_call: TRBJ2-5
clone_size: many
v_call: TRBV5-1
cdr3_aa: CASSLTETQYF
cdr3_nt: TGCGCCAGCAGCTTGACGGAGACCCAGTACTTC

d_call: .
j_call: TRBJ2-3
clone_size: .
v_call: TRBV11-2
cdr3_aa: CASGLALAFTDTQYF
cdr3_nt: TGTGCCAGCGGATTGGCCTTAGCTTTCACAGATACGCAGTATTTT

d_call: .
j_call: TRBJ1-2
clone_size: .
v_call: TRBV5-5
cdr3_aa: CASSLYGSDGYGYTF
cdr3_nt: TGTGCCAGCAGCTTGTATGGCAGCGACGGCTATGGCTACACCTTC

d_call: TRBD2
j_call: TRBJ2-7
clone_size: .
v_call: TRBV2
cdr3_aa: CASSDEAGDYEQYF
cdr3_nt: TGTGCCAGCAGTGACGAAGCGGGAGACTACGAGCAGTACTTC

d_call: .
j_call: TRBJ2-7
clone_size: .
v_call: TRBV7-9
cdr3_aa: CASSIGTQPYEQYF
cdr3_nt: TGTGCCAGCAGCATCGGGACTCAACCCTACGAGCAGTACTTC

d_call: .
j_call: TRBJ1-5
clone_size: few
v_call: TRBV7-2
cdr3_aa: CASSPLSLSNQPQHF
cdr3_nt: TGTGCCAGCAGTCCTTTATCACTCAGCAATCAGCCCCAGCATTTT

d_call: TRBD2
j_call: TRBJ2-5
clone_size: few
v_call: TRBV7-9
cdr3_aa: CASSPRSGRGGSRETQYF
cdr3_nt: TGTGCCAGCAGCCCCAGGTCGGGGCGGGGGGGCAGCAGAGAGACCCAGTACTTC

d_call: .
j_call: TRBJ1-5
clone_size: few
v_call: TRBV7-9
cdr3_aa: CASSFGGDSNQPQHF
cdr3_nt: TGTGCCAGCAGCTTCGGCGGTGATAGCAATCAGCCCCAGCATTTT

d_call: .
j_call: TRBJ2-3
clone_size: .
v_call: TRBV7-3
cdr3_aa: CASSRSYERGDTQYF
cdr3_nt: TGTGCCAGCAGCCGTTCCTATGAAAGAGGAGATACGCAGTATTTT

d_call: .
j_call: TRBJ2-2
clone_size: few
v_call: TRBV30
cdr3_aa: CAWSVAGELFF
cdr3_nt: TGTGCCTGGAGTGTCGCCGGGGAGCTGTTTTTT

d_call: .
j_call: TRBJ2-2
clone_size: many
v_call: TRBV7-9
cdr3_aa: CASSLLYAAGELFF
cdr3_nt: TGTGCCAGCAGCTTATTGTACGCCGCCGGGGAGCTGTTTTTT

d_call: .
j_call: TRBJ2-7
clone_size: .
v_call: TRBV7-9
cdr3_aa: CASSLGTGPMYEQYF
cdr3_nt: TGTGCCAGCAGCTTAGGCACAGGGCCGATGTACGAGCAGTACTTC

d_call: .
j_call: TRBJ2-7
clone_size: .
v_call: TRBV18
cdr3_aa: CASSPGPQLTYEQYF
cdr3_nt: TGTGCCAGCTCACCGGGACCCCAGCTTACCTACGAGCAGTACTTC

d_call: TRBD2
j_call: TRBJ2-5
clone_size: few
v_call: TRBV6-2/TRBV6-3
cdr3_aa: CASSLAGALQETQYF
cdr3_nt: TGTGCCAGCAGTCTAGCGGGAGCCCTACAAGAGACCCAGTACTTC

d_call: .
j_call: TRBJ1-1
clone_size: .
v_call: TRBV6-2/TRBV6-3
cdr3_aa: CASITLWQGIRMNTEAFF
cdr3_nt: TGTGCCAGCATTACCCTCTGGCAGGGAATCCGGATGAACACTGAAGCTTTCTTT

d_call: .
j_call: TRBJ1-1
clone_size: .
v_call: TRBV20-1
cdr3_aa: CSARVNSLNTEAFF
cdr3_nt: TGCAGTGCTAGAGTGAACAGCCTGAACACTGAAGCTTTCTTT

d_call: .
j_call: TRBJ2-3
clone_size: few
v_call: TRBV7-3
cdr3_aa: CASSLTQPDTQYF
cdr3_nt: TGTGCCAGCAGCTTAACACAGCCAGATACGCAGTATTTT

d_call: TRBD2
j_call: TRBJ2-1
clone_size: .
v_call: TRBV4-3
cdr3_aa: CASSQELAGGEAEQFF
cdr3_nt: TGCGCCAGCAGCCAAGAACTAGCGGGAGGGGAGGCTGAGCAGTTCTTC

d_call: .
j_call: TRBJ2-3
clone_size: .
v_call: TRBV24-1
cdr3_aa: CATRQASTDTQYF
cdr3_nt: TGTGCCACCAGGCAGGCTAGCACAGATACGCAGTATTTT

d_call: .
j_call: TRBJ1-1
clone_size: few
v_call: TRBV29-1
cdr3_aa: CSVLTYQNTEAFF
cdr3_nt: TGCAGCGTATTAACGTACCAGAACACTGAAGCTTTCTTT

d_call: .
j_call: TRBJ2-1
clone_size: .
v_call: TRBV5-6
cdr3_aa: CASRKGQLPPNEQFF
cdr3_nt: TGTGCCAGCAGGAAAGGACAGCTACCCCCCAATGAGCAGTTCTTC

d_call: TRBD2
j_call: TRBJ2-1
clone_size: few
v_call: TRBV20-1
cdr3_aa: CSARRIHSGSDYNEQFF
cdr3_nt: TGCAGTGCTAGAAGAATCCATAGCGGGAGCGACTACAATGAGCAGTTCTTC

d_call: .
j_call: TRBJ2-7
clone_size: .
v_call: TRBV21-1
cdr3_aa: CAHPHPWVGEQYF
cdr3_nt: TGTGCCCACCCGCACCCCTGGGTGGGGGAGCAGTACTTC

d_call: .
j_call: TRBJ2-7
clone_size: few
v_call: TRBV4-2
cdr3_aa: CASSLDPSPRYEQYF
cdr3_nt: TGTGCCAGCAGCCTCGACCCTAGCCCGCGCTACGAGCAGTACTTC